This T cell receptor beta chain came from a study of CD4 and CD8 cells across lung adenocarcinoma regions. Germline-derived CDR1 and CDR2 are SGHTA and FQGNSA. V was pared by 6 bases and J by 5 bases, with 15 bases of the junction left unmatched. The CDR3 has 17 amino acids. The sample holds many counts of this clonotype. Localized lung adenocarcinoma, a non-small cell lung cancer, affected the donors. TCRdb re-called the PCR reads with MiXCR, one entry per CDR3 protein. Here the sample spans over 6,500 distinct CDR3 sequences, 53% being singletons. Sequencing was performed on CD8+ T cells from the center of a lung tumor. The chain uses TRBV7-2 and TRBJ2-3; 9 positions match TRBD2. This TCR was recovered from a male donor with lung adenocarcinoma. The CD4 and CD8 labels of this study may be unreliable. The CDR3 spells CASRKRAGGPWGDTQYF. Written as DNA, the CDR3 is TGTGCCAGCAGAAAACGGGCGGGAGGGCCCTGGGGAGATACGCAGTATTTT.